This T cell receptor beta chain came from a study of blood T cells in healthy people across ages. Study-level background: Capturing about one barcoded beta molecule per two T cells was achieved by template switching.

This clonotype was seen only a few times. Its specificity is not known. One end of the junction is discordant with germline, which a read error may explain. General observations from the study: The lack of PBMC sorting stopped any conclusive naive versus antigen-experienced comparison. Possibly, changes in expanded clonotypes were confounded because donor CMV status was unknown.

It was with a sample-barcoded 5' primer and a J-beta primer mix that a second PCR of roughly 7 to 11 cycles was run. CDR3-containing paired-end reads numbered at least 3 million in each sample. TCRdb re-derived calls from the 5' RACE reads in MiXCR, one entry per CDR3 protein. This table has 700,000 or so distinct CDR3 sequences, approximately 22% appearing once. There are 16 residues in the CDR3. Material: blood. This TCR was sampled from a man aged 65 to 79 in good health. The chain combines TRBV12-3 or TRBV12-4 with TRBJ2-3, with 9 bases lining up with TRBD1. This CDR3 reads CTSSWGTGTSTDTQYF. In DNA, the CDR3 is TGTACCAGCAGTTGGGGGACAGGGACTAGCACAGATACGCAGTATTTT.